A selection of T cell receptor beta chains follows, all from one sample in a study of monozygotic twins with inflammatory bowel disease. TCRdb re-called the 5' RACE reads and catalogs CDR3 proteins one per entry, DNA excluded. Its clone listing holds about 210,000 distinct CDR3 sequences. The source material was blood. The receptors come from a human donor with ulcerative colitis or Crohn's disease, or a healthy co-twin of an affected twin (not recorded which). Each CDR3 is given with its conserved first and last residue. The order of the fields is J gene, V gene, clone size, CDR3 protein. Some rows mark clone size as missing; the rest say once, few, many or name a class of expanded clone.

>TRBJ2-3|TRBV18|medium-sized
CASSPPRTGGRDTQYF
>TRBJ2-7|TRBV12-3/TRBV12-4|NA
CASSHHATRREQYF
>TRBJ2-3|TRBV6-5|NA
CASSYGATSGGSTQYF
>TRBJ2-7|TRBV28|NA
CASSPYATSTGLASGYEQYF
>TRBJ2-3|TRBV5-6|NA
CASRVTTSTDTQYF
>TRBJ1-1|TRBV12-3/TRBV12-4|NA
CASSFTGTGYTEAFF
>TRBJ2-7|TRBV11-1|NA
CASSPEVGDYEQYF
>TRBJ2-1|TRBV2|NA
CASSDRLTEPSDNEQFF
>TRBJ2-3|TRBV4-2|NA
CASSQDQGTIPPDTQYF
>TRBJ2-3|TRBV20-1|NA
CSYKQGFGTDTQYF
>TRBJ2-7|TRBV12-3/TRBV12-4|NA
CASSFSGPYEQYF
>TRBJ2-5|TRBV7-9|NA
CASSFGDRKTQYF
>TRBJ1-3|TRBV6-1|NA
CASKPSGGTGNTIYF
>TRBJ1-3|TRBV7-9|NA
CASSSYRGANTIYF
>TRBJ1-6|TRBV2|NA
CASSGVRGRSPLHF
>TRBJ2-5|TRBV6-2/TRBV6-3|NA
CASSYLDRVLQETQYF
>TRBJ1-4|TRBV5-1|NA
CASSPRWGATNEKLFF
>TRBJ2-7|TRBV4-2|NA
CASSQTSGGYEQYF
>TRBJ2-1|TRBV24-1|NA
CATSDVKIGTGEPNEQFF
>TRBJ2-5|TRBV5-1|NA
CASSGGRQEETQYF
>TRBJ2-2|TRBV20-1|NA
CSARDVAGVQERELFF
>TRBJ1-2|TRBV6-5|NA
CASSSRTGLGYTF
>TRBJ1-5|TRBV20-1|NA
CSAKVGHSLNQPQHF
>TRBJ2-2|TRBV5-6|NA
CASSLDSAVGTGELFF
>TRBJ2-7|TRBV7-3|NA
CASSLRRGPSYEQYF
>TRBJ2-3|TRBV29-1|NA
CSVEDPGWAEAGTDTQYF
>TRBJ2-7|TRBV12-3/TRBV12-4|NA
CASSLARVGEQYF
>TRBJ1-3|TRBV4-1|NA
CASSQDSSGQGISSGNTIYF
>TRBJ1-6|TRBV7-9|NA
CASSLNPPGNSPLHF
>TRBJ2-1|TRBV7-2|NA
CASSKDTGRNEQFF
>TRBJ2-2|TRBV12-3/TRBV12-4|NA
CASSTPGTSTQGGTGELFF
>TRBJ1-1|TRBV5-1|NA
CASSTGQDGLEAFF
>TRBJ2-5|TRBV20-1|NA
CSSGETRTQETQYF
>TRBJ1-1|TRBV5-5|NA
CASSSWTLNTEAFF
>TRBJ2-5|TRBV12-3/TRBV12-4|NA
CASGAARQETQYF
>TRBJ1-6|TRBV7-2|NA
CASSLKGDGNSPLHF
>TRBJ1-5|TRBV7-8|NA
CASSWGTGGNNQPQHF
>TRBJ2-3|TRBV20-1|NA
CSASRTADTQYF
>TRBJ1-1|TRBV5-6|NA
CASSLWGGGLNTEAFF
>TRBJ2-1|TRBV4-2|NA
CASSPGLARWYNEQFF
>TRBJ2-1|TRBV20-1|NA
CSAKLRDRASEEQFF
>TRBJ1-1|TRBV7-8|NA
CASSLASHRRGMYTEAFF
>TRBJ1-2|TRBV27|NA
CASSPRQGVYYGYTF
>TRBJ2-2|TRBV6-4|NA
CASRTLANTGELFF
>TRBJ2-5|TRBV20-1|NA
CSARRAGPGETQYF
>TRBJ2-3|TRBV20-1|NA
CSAKPGQATQYF
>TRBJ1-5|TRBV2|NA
CASSGDGKGQPQHF
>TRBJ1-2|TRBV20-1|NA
CSATLDSLRDYGYTF
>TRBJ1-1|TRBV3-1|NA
CASSQDLLNTEAFF
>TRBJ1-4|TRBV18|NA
CASSRATNEKLFF
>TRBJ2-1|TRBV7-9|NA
CASTYGTGVREQFF
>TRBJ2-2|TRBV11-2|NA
CASSGGASLGLFF
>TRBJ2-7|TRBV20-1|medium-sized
CSASDRPISYEQYF
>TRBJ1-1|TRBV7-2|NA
CASSPTPQGPTEAFF
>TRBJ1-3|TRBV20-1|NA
CSATPPLGYGNTIYF
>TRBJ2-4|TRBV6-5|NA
CASSYSGGLAGVGNIQYF
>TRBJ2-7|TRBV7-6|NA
CASSLVPGYEQYF
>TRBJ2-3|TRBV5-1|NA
CASSLYGEDTQYF
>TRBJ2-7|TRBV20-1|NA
CSATGVAGLTYEQYF
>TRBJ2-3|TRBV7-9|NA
CASSLSQLGDTQYF